This T cell receptor beta chain was identified during a study of vaccination and CD4 T cells after COVID-19. Treatment described: approximately 9-day PBMC culture with coronavirus spike peptide pools or control peptides (ViraFEST assay). First, ViraFEST expanded antigen-specific T cells with peptide pools, and next it sequenced the TCRs. Researchers reported culturing approximately 2 million PBMCs per well with approximately 9.6 IU/ml IL-2 and 9 to 10 ug/ml peptide pools. Germline V gene data show CDR1 as MDHEN and CDR2 as SYDVKM. The V end was cut by 3 bases, the J end by 2 bases, with 11 bases between. There are 14 residues in the CDR3. With the Oncomine TCR Beta short-read assay, DNA from cultured CD4+ T cells was sequenced. The template was genomic DNA from cultured CD4+ T cells. From the PCR reads, TCRdb called clonotypes with MiXCR, one entry per CDR3 protein. The table lists around 15,000 distinct CDR3 sequences, around 48% of them singletons.

The table lists this clonotype with a count of one. Its antigen is undetermined. The V call is TRBV28, the J call TRBJ2-7; D not resolved. The specimen was CD4+ T cells from blood, cultured in vitro, collected before SARS-CoV-2 vaccination. The TCR comes from a human donor who had recovered from COVID-19. The CDR3 is CASSFTGPPYEQYF. The DNA of the CDR3 is TGTGCCAGCAGTTTCACCGGACCACCCTACGAGCAGTACTTC.